This T cell receptor (beta chain) was obtained from a study of blood T cell repertoires in COVID-19. Assay: immunoSEQ multiplex PCR; the TCRdb copy retains only in-frame clones and omits some. The sample contains fewer than 200,000 clones, roughly 90% of which appear only once. This CDR3 has 14 amino acids. The V end lost 6 bases, the J end lost 7 bases, and 15 bases lay between the germline ends. The V gene's germline CDR1 is LGHDT and CDR2 YNNKEL (reference sequence). V and J are TRBV3-1 (or the pseudogene TRBV3-2) and TRBJ1-4; the D gene is possibly TRBD1 (6 bases). The source of this sequence is a man aged 60-69 years with acute or convalescent COVID-19. Sequenced material: peripheral blood. DNA for the CDR3: TGTGCCAGCAGGGGGGCAGGGGAGGGTGAAAAACTGTTTTTT. Its translation is CASRGAGEGEKLFF.